This TCR beta chain was retrieved from a study of early T cells in non-severe SARS-CoV-2 infection. In TCRdb, the 5' RACE reads were re-called with MiXCR into one record per CDR3 protein. This table holds 60,000 to 75,000 distinct CDR3 sequences, around 10% found once. CDR1 is SGHNT and CDR2 is YYREEE in the germline V gene (reference sequence). The CDR3 length is 14 residues. The ends were cut back, 4 bases at V and 5 bases at J, with 12 bases in the middle. The receptor was derived from an adult who was a healthcare worker with PCR-confirmed SARS-CoV-2 infection or an uninfected control (not recorded which). The V gene is TRBV5-4, the J gene TRBJ2-2; tentatively, D is TRBD2 (5 bases). The specimen was whole blood. The CDR3 nucleotides are TGTGCCAGCAGCCCGACCGGACTGACCGGGGAGCTGTTTTTT. It translates to CASSPTGLTGELFF.